The 16 T cell receptor beta chains reported below all come from one sample, sequenced in a study of blood T cells in healthy people across ages. With a J-beta primer mix and a sample-barcoded 5' primer, a second PCR ran about 6 to 11 cycles. From the 5' RACE reads, TCRdb called clonotypes with MiXCR, one entry per CDR3 protein. Seen here are 1.5 million to 2 million distinct CDR3 sequences, about 49% observed once, and the top ten hold over 2%. What was sequenced was blood. These receptors all stem from a woman aged 40 to 50 in good health.

V gene TRBV7-3 combines with J gene TRBJ1-1; possibly TRBD1 for D (5 bases). Germline CDR1 reads SGHTA; CDR2 reads FQGTGA. The CDR3 is 16 amino acids. Trimming removed 4 bases at V and 1 base at J, with 16 bases between. Here the CDR3 reads CASSYLGGVENTEAFF. Written as DNA, the CDR3 is TGTGCCAGCAGCTATCTCGGGGGTGTTGAGAACACTGAAGCTTTCTTT.

The chain employs TRBV27 and TRBJ2-7; 11 nucleotides line up with TRBD2. The J call is uncertain, as TRBJ2-5 better fits the DNA end. The germline gives CDR1 MNHEY, CDR2 SMNVEV (reference sequence). The CDR3 extends over 16 amino acids. CDR3 in DNA: TGTGCCAGCAGTTCTCTTCTAGCGGGGGGACGCGAGACCCAGTACTTC. Residues: CASSSLLAGGRETQYF.

V usage is TRBV10-3 and J usage is TRBJ2-1; 9 nucleotides match TRBD2. The CDR3 covers 14 residues. Trimming took 4 bases from V and 8 from J; bases not matched to a gene: 6. The germline CDR1 and CDR2 sequences are ENHRY and SYGVKD. The CDR3 coding sequence is TGTGCCATCAGTGGCGGGGGGGCCATGCATGAGCAGTTCTTC. Its protein product is CAISGGGAMHEQFF.

This clonotype has just one count. The chain recombines TRBV18 with TRBJ2-1, with 7 bases that match TRBD2. The CDR3 totals 16 residues. In germline, CDR1 is KGHSH, CDR2 LQKENI. Trimming at V came to 3 bases and at J to 0 bases, leaving 5 bases not matched to a gene. The CDR3, as DNA: TGTGCCAGCTCACCCGGGGGGTTCAGCTCCTACAATGAGCAGTTCTTC. Its translation is CASSPGGFSSYNEQFF.

The V and J genes are TRBV4-2 and TRBJ1-4; the D is unclear. The CDR3 runs to 16 residues. Per germline, CDR1 LGHNA and CDR2 YNFKEQ. Trimming removed 4 bases from V and 3 bases from J, with 15 bases in between. DNA for the CDR3: TGTGCCAGCAGCCCGCATCCGGACGGAGCTAATGAAAAACTGTTTTTT. It specifies CASSPHPDGANEKLFF.

A remark on this clonotype: Germline is not matched at one junction end, which may reflect a read error. The V call is TRBV4-1, the J call TRBJ1-4; D gene unclear. This CDR3 has 17 residues. The germline V gene has CDR1 MGHRA and CDR2 YSYEKL. This CDR3 reads CASSQAADGPFWEKLFF. CDR3 coding DNA: TGCGCCAGCAGTCAAGCCGCGGACGGGCCTTTCTGGGAAAAACTGTTTTTT.

The chain links TRBV20-1 to TRBJ2-7; D perhaps matches TRBD2 (6 bases). Judging by the DNA end, TRBJ2-5 fits better; the J call may be wrong. The CDR3 consists of 12 residues. CDR1 is DFQATT and CDR2 is SNEGSKA in the germline V gene (reference sequence). The CDR3 here is CSARRGSGTQYF. CDR3 nucleotides: TGCAGTGCTAGAAGAGGTAGCGGGACCCAGTACTTC.

This clonotype was observed a handful of times. The V call is TRBV7-2, the J call TRBJ1-2; D unresolved. Per germline, CDR1 SGHTA and CDR2 FQGNSA. V dropped 1 base and J dropped 7 bases, with 13 bases sitting between them. The CDR3 has 14 residues. The CDR3 DNA reads TGTGCCAGCAGCTTAGAGTCTTCTAGAGGTGGCTACACCTTC. Protein product: CASSLESSRGGYTF.

This clonotype came up a few times. The rearrangement links TRBV9 to TRBJ2-5; TRBD2 matches 7 bases. V trimming: 0 bases; J trimming: 1 base; junction bases outside the gene matches: 3. Per germline, CDR1 SGDLS and CDR2 YYNGEE. CDR3 length equals 15 residues. CDR3 nucleotides: TGTGCCAGCAGCGTAGAGGGAGGGATCCAAGAGACCCAGTACTTC. This gives the protein CASSVEGGIQETQYF.

This clonotype was counted a few times. The chain uses TRBV15 and TRBJ1-6, with 7 positions matching TRBD1. V lost 6 bases and J lost 9; bases outside the gene matches: 14. The CDR3 extends over 16 amino acids. Germline values: CDR1 LNHNV, CDR2 YYDKDF (reference sequence). The CDR3 is CATSRTADRLGSPLHF. The CDR3 DNA reads TGTGCCACCAGTCGGACCGCGGACAGGTTGGGTTCACCCCTCCACTTT. Variable domain in full (rest from reference TRBV15 and TRBJ1-6): DAMVIQNPRYQVTQFGKPVTLSCSQTLNHNVMYWYQQKSSQAPKLLFHYYDKDFNNEADTPDNFQSRRPNTSFCFLDIRSPGLGDTAMYLCATSRTADRLGSPLHFGNGTRLTVT.

The rearrangement joins TRBV14 to TRBJ2-3, with 8 bases that match TRBD1. CDR1 is SGHDN and CDR2 is FVKESK in the germline V gene. V lost 0 bases, J lost 4 bases, and 3 bases stayed unmatched. The CDR3 is 15 amino acids. This CDR3 reads CASSQDRGLADTQYF. Written as DNA, the CDR3 is TGTGCCAGCAGCCAAGACAGGGGGCTTGCAGATACGCAGTATTTT.

The sample holds one count of this clonotype. The chain employs TRBV21-1 and TRBJ2-3. TRBV21-1 is an annotated pseudogene. The CDR3 length is 10 residues. The CDR3 loop is CALLYGTQYF. The CDR3 DNA follows: TGTGCCCTCCTTTATGGTACGCAGTATTTT.

The CDR3: CSVEDPRAAGGTQYF. CDR3 coding DNA: TGCAGCGTTGAAGATCCCAGGGCCGCTGGGGGGACCCAGTACTTC. The chain combines TRBV29-1 with TRBJ2-5, with D possibly called TRBD1 or TRBD2 (5 bases each). V lost 0 bases to trimming and J lost 7 bases, with 18 bases between them. CDR3 size: 15 residues. Per the germline V gene, CDR1 is SQVTM and CDR2 is ANQGSEA.

This clonotype was counted only a few times. J is TRBJ2-5 and V is TRBV20-1, with 13 bases matching TRBD2. The CDR3 contains 14 residues. The germline V gene encodes CDR1 DFQATT and CDR2 SNEGSKA (reference sequence). Here the CDR3 reads CNAPGTSGAETQYF. The CDR3 DNA reads TGCAATGCCCCTGGGACTAGCGGGGCGGAGACCCAGTACTTC.

This clonotype was seen many times. A junction end diverges from the germline sequence, so it may reflect a read error. J is TRBJ2-5 and V is TRBV5-1, with D possibly called TRBD1 or TRBD2 (5 bases each). The CDR3 is made up of 13 amino acids. Per the germline V gene, CDR1 is SGHRS and CDR2 is YFSETQ. This chain's CDR3 is CASSWGPGETQYF. The CDR3 DNA sequence: TGTGCCAGCAGTTGGGGACCTGGAGAGACCCAGTACTTC.

This clonotype was recorded many times. V gene TRBV5-1 combines with J gene TRBJ2-1, with 9 bases lining up with TRBD1. The germline V gene has CDR1 SGHRS and CDR2 YFSETQ. This CDR3 has 16 amino acids. The trim removed 3 bases at V and 8 bases at J, leaving 12 bases unmatched. As DNA, the CDR3 is TGCGCCAGCAGCTCACACAGGGGGCTATCGGTTGATGAGCAGTTCTTC. Protein product: CASSSHRGLSVDEQFF. Drawing the rest from reference TRBV5-1 and TRBJ2-1, the complete variable domain is KAGVTQTPRYLIKTRGQQVTLSCSPISGHRSVSWYQQTPGQGLQFLFEYFSETQRNKGNFPGRFSGRQFSNSRSEMNVSTLELGDSALYLCASSSHRGLSVDEQFFGPGTRLTVL.